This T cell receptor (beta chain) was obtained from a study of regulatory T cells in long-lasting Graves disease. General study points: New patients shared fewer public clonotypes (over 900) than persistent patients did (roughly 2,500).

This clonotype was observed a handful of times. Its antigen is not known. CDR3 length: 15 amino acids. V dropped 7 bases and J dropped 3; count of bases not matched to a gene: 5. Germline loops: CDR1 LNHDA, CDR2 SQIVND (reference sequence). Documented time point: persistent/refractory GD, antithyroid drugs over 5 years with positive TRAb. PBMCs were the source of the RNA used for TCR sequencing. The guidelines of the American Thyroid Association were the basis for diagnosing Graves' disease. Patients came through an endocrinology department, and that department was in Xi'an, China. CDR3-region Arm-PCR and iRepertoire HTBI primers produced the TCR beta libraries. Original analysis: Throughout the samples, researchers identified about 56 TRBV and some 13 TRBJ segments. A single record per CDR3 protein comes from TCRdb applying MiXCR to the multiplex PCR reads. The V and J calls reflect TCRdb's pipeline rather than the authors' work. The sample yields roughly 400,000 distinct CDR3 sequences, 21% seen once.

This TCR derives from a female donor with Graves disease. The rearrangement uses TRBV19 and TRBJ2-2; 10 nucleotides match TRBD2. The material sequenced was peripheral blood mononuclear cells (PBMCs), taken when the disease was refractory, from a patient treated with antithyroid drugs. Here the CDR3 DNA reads TGTGCCAGTACCGCCGGGACTAGCGACACCGGGGAGCTGTTTTTT. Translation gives CASTAGTSDTGELFF.